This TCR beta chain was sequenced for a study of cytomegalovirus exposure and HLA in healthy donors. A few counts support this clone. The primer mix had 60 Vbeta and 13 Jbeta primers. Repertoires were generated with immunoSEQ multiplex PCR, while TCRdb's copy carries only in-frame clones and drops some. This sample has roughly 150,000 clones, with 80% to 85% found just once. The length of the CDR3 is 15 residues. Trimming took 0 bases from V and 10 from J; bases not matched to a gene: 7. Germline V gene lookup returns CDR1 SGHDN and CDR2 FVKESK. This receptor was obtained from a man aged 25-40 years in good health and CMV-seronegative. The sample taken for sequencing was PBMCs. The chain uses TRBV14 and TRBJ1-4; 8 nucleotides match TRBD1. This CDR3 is CASSQDRGRIGKLFF. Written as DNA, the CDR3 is TGTGCCAGCAGCCAAGACAGGGGGCGAATCGGAAAACTGTTTTTT.